This entry lists 7 T cell receptor beta chains sequenced from one sample in a study of neurological immune-mediated disorders. TCRdb reanalysed the 5' RACE reads using MiXCR and keeps one entry per CDR3 protein. Of fewer than 50,000 distinct CDR3 sequences listed, roughly 13% are singletons. Time point defined: longitudinal time-point 3. Sequences were obtained from PBMCs. Receptors originate from a male donor with HTLV-1-associated myelopathy (HAM/TSP).

Written as DNA, the CDR3 is TGTGCCACTAACCCGGGGTTGCGGGAGCAGTACTTC. It yields the protein CATNPGLREQYF. This sequence joins TRBV9 and TRBJ2-7; tentatively, D is TRBD2 (5 bases). Trimming took 9 bases from V and 7 from J, leaving 17 bases between them. The germline CDR1 and CDR2 sequences are SGDLS and YYNGEE. The CDR3 has 12 residues.

There are many counts of this clonotype. CDR3 nucleotide sequence: TGTGCCAGCAGCCACAATCAGGGATCTGGCTACACCTTC. It encodes CASSHNQGSGYTF. The chain is built from TRBV3-1 and TRBJ1-2; the D gene is possibly TRBD1 (5 bases). Trimming left V 3 bases short and J 7 bases short, with 12 bases between. The CDR3 contains 13 residues. The germline gives CDR1 LGHDT, CDR2 YNNKEL (reference sequence).

This clonotype was counted only a few times. This sequence may be a read error, since a much larger clone differs from it by one base. In nucleotides, the CDR3 is TGTGCCAGCAGCAATATCTTCGATTCAGGGAACACTGAAGCTTTCTTT. This translates into CASSNIFDSGNTEAFF. This chain links TRBV7-9 with TRBJ1-1; D unresolved. The V gene lost 5 bases and the J gene lost 1 base, with 17 bases spanning the gap. The CDR3 is 16 amino acids. CDR1 and CDR2 from the germline V gene are SEHNR and FQNEAQ (reference sequence).

This clonotype was recorded many times. The rearrangement uses TRBV20-1 and TRBJ1-5; no definite D call. CDR3 size: 15 residues. V dropped 2 bases and J dropped 0 bases, with 11 bases sitting between them. Per germline, CDR1 DFQATT and CDR2 SNEGSKA (reference sequence). CDR3 DNA sequence: TGCAGTGCTAGACCCCCCGGGCATAGCAATCAGCCCCAGCATTTT. This gives the protein CSARPPGHSNQPQHF.

This clonotype has ten or more counts. This chain joins TRBV20-1 and TRBJ2-7; the match to TRBD2 covers 12 bases. The germline V gene encodes CDR1 DFQATT and CDR2 SNEGSKA (reference sequence). The J segment lost 4 bases and the V segment lost 3 bases, leaving 13 bases of the junction unmatched. CDR3 length equals 17 residues. The CDR3 DNA sequence: TGCAGTGCTAGGGCTAGCGGGGGGGCCTTCTTAAAATACGAGCAGTACTTC. Translating it yields CSARASGGAFLKYEQYF.

This clonotype was picked up many times. The rearrangement links TRBV5-1 to TRBJ2-1, with D perhaps being TRBD1 or TRBD2 (6 bases each). CDR3 length: 15 amino acids. Trimming removed 3 bases from V and 8 bases from J, with 18 bases in between. Looked up from germline, CDR1 is SGHRS and CDR2 is YFSETQ. The CDR3 loop is CASSSRLGGSHEQFF. CDR3 coding DNA: TGCGCCAGCAGCTCAAGACTGGGGGGCTCCCATGAGCAGTTCTTC.

The table lists this clonotype with many counts. This rearrangement joins TRBV5-1 to TRBJ2-5; unclear D gene. Germline assignment: CDR1 SGHRS and CDR2 YFSETQ. V was trimmed by 5 bases and J by 5 bases, leaving 13 bases between them. There are 13 residues in the CDR3. CDR3 nucleotides: TGCGCCAGCAGACCCTCCTCTGTGGAGACCCAGTACTTC. Its protein is CASRPSSVETQYF. Filled out from reference TRBV5-1 and TRBJ2-5, the complete variable domain reads KAGVTQTPRYLIKTRGQQVTLSCSPISGHRSVSWYQQTPGQGLQFLFEYFSETQRNKGNFPGRFSGRQFSNSRSEMNVSTLELGDSALYLCASRPSSVETQYFGPGTRLLVL.